Only a few counts were recorded for the clone carrying this T cell receptor (beta chain). The sample contains more than one DNA sequence encoding this CDR3. This specimen comes from a study of blood T cell repertoires in COVID-19. On the study more broadly: The United States, Italy and Spain supplied acute and convalescent COVID-19 samples.

Original data processing: From reference gene primer amplification, estimates of nucleated cell counts were derived. Assay: immunoSEQ multiplex PCR; the TCRdb copy retains only in-frame clones and omits some. Clone size and the V and J calls come from that table; the DNA yielded D and trimming. The repertoire holds a few hundred thousand clones, with roughly 82% as singletons. The germline V and J ends were trimmed by 2 bases and 0 bases, with 4 bases remaining between them. The CDR3 has 13 residues. Germline assignment: CDR1 KGHSH and CDR2 LQKENI. Sequenced input: peripheral blood. V and J are TRBV18 and TRBJ1-1; D not resolved. The sequence was obtained from an elderly man with acute or convalescent COVID-19. The CDR3 sequence is CASSPDMNTEAFF. DNA for the CDR3: TGTGCCAGCTCACCAGACATGAACACTGAAGCTTTCTTT. The variable domain in full, with the rest retrieved from reference TRBV18 and TRBJ1-1, is NAGVMQNPRHLVRRRGQEARLRCSPMKGHSHVYWYRQLPEEGLKFMVYLQKENIIDESGMPKERFSAEFPKEGPSILRIQQVVRGDSAAYFCASSPDMNTEAFFGQGTRLTVV.